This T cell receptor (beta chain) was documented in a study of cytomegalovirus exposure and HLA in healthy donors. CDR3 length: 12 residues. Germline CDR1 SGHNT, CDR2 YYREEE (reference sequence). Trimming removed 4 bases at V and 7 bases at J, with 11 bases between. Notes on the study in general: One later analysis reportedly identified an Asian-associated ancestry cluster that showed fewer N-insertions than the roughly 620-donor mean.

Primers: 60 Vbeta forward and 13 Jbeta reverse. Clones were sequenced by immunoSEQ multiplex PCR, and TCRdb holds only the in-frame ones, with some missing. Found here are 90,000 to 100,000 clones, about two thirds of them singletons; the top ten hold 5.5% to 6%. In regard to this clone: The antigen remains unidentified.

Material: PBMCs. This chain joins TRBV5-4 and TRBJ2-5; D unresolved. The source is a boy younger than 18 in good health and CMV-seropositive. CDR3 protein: CASSLNKRTQYF. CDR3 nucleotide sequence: TGTGCCAGCAGCCTAAATAAGAGGACCCAGTACTTC.